The 6 T cell receptor beta chains given below trace back to one sample, sequenced in a study of T cell responses to AZD1222 COVID-19 vaccine. TCRdb's table, derived via immunoSEQ multiplex PCR, lists solely in-frame clones and lacks some. The sample yields 80,000 to 85,000 clones, approximately 90% seen once. The sample was peripheral blood, taken 28 days after the second AZD1222 dose. All receptors come from an adult who received the AZD1222 COVID-19 vaccine.

J is TRBJ2-1 and V is TRBV7-2; 9 positions agree with TRBD2. This CDR3 contains 16 residues. V lost 1 base, J lost 4 bases, and 5 bases stayed unmatched. Germline loops: CDR1 SGHTA, CDR2 FQGNSA. The CDR3 nucleotides read TGTGCCAGCAGCTTAGGCGGACTAGCGCGGTACAATGAGCAGTTCTTC. The encoded protein is CASSLGGLARYNEQFF.

The V and J genes are TRBV14 and TRBJ2-7; D is perhaps TRBD2 (5 bases). The length of the CDR3 is 13 residues. Germline V lookup: CDR1 SGHDN, CDR2 FVKESK. Trimming removed 1 base from V and 3 bases from J, with 7 bases in between. CDR3 protein: CASSQAGGYEQYF. Here the CDR3 DNA reads TGTGCCAGCAGCCAAGCAGGAGGCTACGAGCAGTACTTC.

V gene TRBV5-1 combines with J gene TRBJ2-2, with D perhaps being TRBD1 or TRBD2 (5 bases each). The germline CDR1 and CDR2 sequences are SGHRS and YFSETQ. V was cut by 1 base and J by 6 bases, with 13 bases left in between. The CDR3 has 15 residues. The CDR3 here is CASSLSVQGAGELFF. Written as DNA, the CDR3 is TGCGCCAGCAGCTTGTCCGTTCAGGGAGCCGGGGAGCTGTTTTTT.

The chain combines TRBV3-1 (or the pseudogene TRBV3-2) with TRBJ2-7, with D hard to call. The V gene lost 7 bases and the J gene lost 0 bases, with 10 bases spanning the gap. The CDR3 length is 13 residues. In germline, CDR1 is LGHDT, CDR2 YNNKEL (reference sequence). This chain's CDR3 is CASMVSSSYEQYF. CDR3 coding DNA: TGTGCCAGCATGGTGTCTAGCTCCTACGAGCAGTACTTC.

The chain joins TRBV11-2 to TRBJ2-2; perhaps TRBD1 as D (6 bases). The CDR3 has 14 residues. The V end lost 5 bases, the J end lost 3 bases, and 10 bases lay between the germline ends. The germline V gene encodes CDR1 SGHAT and CDR2 FQNNGV. CDR3 bases: TGTGCCAGCAGCGCGGACAGATACACCGGGGAGCTGTTTTTT. This gives the protein CASSADRYTGELFF.

The chain employs TRBV7-2 and TRBJ2-7; maybe TRBD2 (6 bases). The CDR3 covers 14 residues. Germline V gene data show CDR1 as SGHTA and CDR2 as FQGNSA. V was cut by 5 bases and J by 2 bases, with 13 bases left in between. CDR3 sequence: CASSGSSVTYEQYF. The DNA for the CDR3 is TGTGCCAGCAGCGGATCTAGCGTGACCTACGAGCAGTACTTC.